This T cell receptor (beta chain) was recorded in a study of vaccination effects on CD4 cells after COVID-19. The overall study: Post-vaccine sampling occurred a median 72 days after the second dose.

This CDR3 has 15 residues. CDR1 MGHRA and CDR2 YSYEKL come from the germline V gene. V lost 2 bases to trimming and J lost 0 bases, with 8 bases between them. Concerning this clone itself: The antigen is unknown.

Culture proceeded for nine to eleven days, and CD4+ T cells were then isolated. Participants were vaccinated with two doses of either the BNT162b2 or mRNA-1273 vaccine. The vaccine recipients had no prior SARS-CoV-2 infection, with negative nucleocapsid antibodies. Method: immunoSEQ multiplex PCR; TCRdb's copy keeps in-frame clones and lacks some. The sample includes about 73,000 clones, over 65% of them seen just once. Material: CD4+ T cells from PBMCs cultured without peptide, obtained after COVID-19 vaccination. This receptor was taken from a human donor who received a COVID-19 vaccine. The chain has TRBV4-1 and TRBJ2-4; TRBD1 is a possible D gene (6 bases). CDR3 region: CASSQTGLAKNIQYF. In DNA form, the CDR3 reads TGCGCCAGCAGCCAAACAGGGCTAGCCAAAAACATTCAGTACTTC.